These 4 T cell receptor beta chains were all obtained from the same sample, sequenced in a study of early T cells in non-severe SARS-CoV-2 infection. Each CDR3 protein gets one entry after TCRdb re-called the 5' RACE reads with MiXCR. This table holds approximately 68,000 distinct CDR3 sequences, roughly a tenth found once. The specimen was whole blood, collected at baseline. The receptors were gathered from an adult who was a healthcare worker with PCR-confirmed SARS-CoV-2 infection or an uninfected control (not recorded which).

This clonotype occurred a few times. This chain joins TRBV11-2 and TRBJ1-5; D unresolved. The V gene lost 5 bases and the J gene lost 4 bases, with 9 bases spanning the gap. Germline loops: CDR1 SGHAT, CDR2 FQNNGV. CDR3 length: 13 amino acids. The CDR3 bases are TGTGCCAGCAGCCCTAACGCTAATCAGCCCCAGCATTTT. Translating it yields CASSPNANQPQHF.

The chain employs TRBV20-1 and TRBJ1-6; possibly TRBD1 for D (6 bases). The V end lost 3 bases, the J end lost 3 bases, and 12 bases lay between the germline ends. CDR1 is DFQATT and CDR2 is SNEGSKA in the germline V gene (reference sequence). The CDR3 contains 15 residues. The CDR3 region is CSASYRDGYNSPLHF. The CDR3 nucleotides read TGCAGTGCTAGTTACAGGGATGGCTATAATTCACCCCTCCACTTT.

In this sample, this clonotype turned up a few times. CDR3 protein: CASSQTGGYGYTF. In DNA, the CDR3 is TGTGCCAGCAGCCAGACAGGGGGTTATGGCTACACCTTC. This rearrangement joins TRBV7-3 to TRBJ1-2, with 9 bases aligning to TRBD1. The germline V gene encodes CDR1 SGHTA and CDR2 FQGTGA. With 5 bases clipped from V and 5 bases from J, the junction kept 3 bases outside the gene matches. The CDR3 is 13 residues long.

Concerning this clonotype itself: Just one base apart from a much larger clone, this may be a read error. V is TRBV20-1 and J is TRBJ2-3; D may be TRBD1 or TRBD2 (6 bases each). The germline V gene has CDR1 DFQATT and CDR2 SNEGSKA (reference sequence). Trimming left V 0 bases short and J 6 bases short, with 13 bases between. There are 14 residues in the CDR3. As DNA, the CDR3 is TGCAGTGCTAGAGATAAGGGGGGTATGGATACGCAGTATTTT. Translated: CSARDKGGMDTQYF.